The clone carrying this TCR beta chain was observed a few times. V dropped 4 bases and J dropped 1 base, with 11 bases sitting between them. The germline V gene has CDR1 WNHNN and CDR2 SYGVQD (reference sequence). The CDR3 totals 15 residues. With MiXCR, TCRdb reprocessed the PCR reads. The data contain over 3,500 clones, 30% to 45% of them seen just once; the ten biggest clones take up around two fifths. No patient received treatment before thyroid surgery. The sample belongs to a study of metastatic and nonmetastatic thyroid tumors. Specimen: adjacent normal tissue. This TCR was sampled from a male donor with papillary thyroid cancer or a benign thyroid nodule (not recorded which). Some clones in this sample may be carry-over from other donors' samples. The chain carries TRBV10-1 and TRBJ2-1; D is possibly TRBD1 or TRBD2 (5 bases each). The CDR3 DNA sequence: TGCGCCAGCAGTGTGGGGGTAGAGTCCTACAATGAGCAGTTCTTC. Amino acid sequence: CASSVGVESYNEQFF.